The 3 T cell receptor beta chains in this list originate from one sample, sequenced in a study of blood T cell repertoires in COVID-19. Only in-frame clones appear in the TCRdb table, and some are missing; sequencing was by immunoSEQ multiplex PCR. This sample carries some 390,000 clones, around nine tenths of them seen once, and the ten largest clones take 2.5% to 3.5%. The sequenced sample consisted of peripheral blood. These receptors originate from a human donor in a cohort sampled during active COVID-19.

V gene TRBV5-1 combines with J gene TRBJ1-1, with 7 bases aligning to TRBD1. The CDR3 runs 13 residues. In germline, CDR1 is SGHRS, CDR2 YFSETQ. V gave up 7 bases and J gave up 0 bases; unmatched junction bases: 3. The CDR3 here is CASGDSMNTEAFF. In nucleotides, the CDR3 is TGCGCCAGCGGGGACAGCATGAACACTGAAGCTTTCTTT. Based on the CDR3 plus reference TRBV5-1 and TRBJ1-1, the full variable domain is KAGVTQTPRYLIKTRGQQVTLSCSPISGHRSVSWYQQTPGQGLQFLFEYFSETQRNKGNFPGRFSGRQFSNSRSEMNVSTLELGDSALYLCASGDSMNTEAFFGQGTRLTVV.

The rearrangement uses TRBV3-1 (or the pseudogene TRBV3-2) and TRBJ1-6; a possible D gene is TRBD1 (5 bases). Germline-derived CDR1 and CDR2 are LGHDT and YNNKEL (reference sequence). This CDR3 is built from 18 residues. The V and J ends lost 0 bases and 7 bases respectively, with 19 bases between them. CDR3 loop: CASSQERVYGGDNSPLHF. DNA of the CDR3: TGTGCCAGCAGCCAAGAACGCGTTTACGGGGGGGACAATTCACCCCTCCACTTT.

The chain employs TRBV5-6 and TRBJ1-5; possible D gene TRBD1, 5 bases. Germline CDR1 SGHDT, CDR2 YYEEEE. V lost 3 bases, J lost 0 bases, and 10 bases lay in between. The CDR3 runs 15 residues. The CDR3 DNA reads TGTGCCAGCAGCTCCACAGGTAATAGCAATCAGCCCCAGCATTTT. Its translation is CASSSTGNSNQPQHF.